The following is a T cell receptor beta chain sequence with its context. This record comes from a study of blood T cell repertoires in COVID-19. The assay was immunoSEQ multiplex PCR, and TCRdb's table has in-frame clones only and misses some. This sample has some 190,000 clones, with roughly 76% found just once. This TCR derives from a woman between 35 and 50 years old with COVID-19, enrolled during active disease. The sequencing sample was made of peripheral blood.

The CDR3 nucleotides read TGCGCCAGCAGTGAGTCGCGGGGGGGGGCTAGGGCAGATACGCAGTATTTT. It is translated as CASSESRGGARADTQYF. The chain recombines TRBV10-2 with TRBJ2-3, with TRBD2 matching over 9 bases. The CDR3 length is 17 residues. Trimming removed 0 bases from V and 4 bases from J; junction bases left unmatched: 8. Per the germline V gene, CDR1 is WSHSY and CDR2 is SAAADI.